This TCR beta chain is from a study of shared clonotypes between healthy human individuals. TCRdb's copy holds only in-frame clones and misses some; the assay was immunoSEQ multiplex PCR. This table has 2 million to 2.5 million clones, approximately 93% appearing once. Looked up from germline, CDR1 is SNHLY and CDR2 is FYNNEI. This CDR3 has 15 residues. J was trimmed by 4 bases and V by 5 bases; bases with no gene match: 7. Material: naive CD4+ T cells from PBMCs. Subset specified: CD45RA+ positively selected. The chain links TRBV2 to TRBJ1-5; 8 bases are a match to TRBD1. The TCR originated in a man between 18 and 35 years old in good health. Some clones in this sample may be carry-over from other donors' samples. The chain's CDR3 is CASSYLDRENQPQHF. The DNA for the CDR3 is TGTGCCAGCAGTTATTTGGACAGGGAAAATCAGCCCCAGCATTTT.